The sequence of this T cell receptor (beta chain) was determined in a study of T cell repertoires in cytomegalovirus infection. Background on the study: Recently identified HLA-C-restricted and well-studied HLA-B-restricted CMV epitopes were used. Carrying CMV and the relevant HLA type showed in public TCR beta signatures.

Germline CDR1 and CDR2: SEHNR and FQNEAQ (reference sequence). Trimming removed 5 bases from V and 4 bases from J; junction bases left unmatched: 9. This CDR3 contains 16 residues. Study findings and constraints: Ex vivo, HLA-C-restricted CMV-specific TCR beta clonotypes prevailed over the rest of the response.

Notes on this clonotype: Its antigen is unknown.

TCRdb called the reads again in MiXCR, with one record for every CDR3 protein. The table has approximately 83,000 distinct CDR3 sequences, 24% seen once. This chain links TRBV7-9 with TRBJ2-3; TRBD1 aligns across 10 bases. The TCR originated in a human donor in good health (CMV status not recorded). Some clones in this sample may be carry-over from other donors' samples. The sequenced sample was CD8+ T cells from cultured PBMCs, obtained from culture after CMV antigen stimulation. The CDR3 loop reads CASSGTGTGDPDTQYF. The CDR3, as DNA: TGTGCCAGCAGCGGCACAGGGACAGGGGACCCAGATACGCAGTATTTT. Full variable domain (remainder filled in from reference TRBV7-9 and TRBJ2-3): DTGVSQNPRHKITKRGQNVTFRCDPISEHNRLYWYRQTLGQGPEFLTYFQNEAQLEKSRLLSDRFSAERPKGSFSTLEIQRTEQGDSAMYLCASSGTGTGDPDTQYFGPGTRLTVL.